These 9 T cell receptor beta chains were all obtained from the same sample, sequenced in a study of shared clonotypes between healthy human individuals. It was CD45RO-negative cells, positively selected for CCR7, that made up naive CD8 cells, with terminally differentiated effector memory CD45RA+ cells excluded. Measured with immunoSEQ multiplex PCR; TCRdb has only the in-frame clones, and not every one. The data contain about 2 million clones, about 95% of them singletons. Input material: naive CD8+ T cells sorted from blood. Receptors originate from a man aged 18 to 29 in good health.

The chain joins TRBV6-1 to TRBJ2-3; no clear D. Germline lookup yields CDR1 MNHNS and CDR2 SASEGT. Trimming cost V 5 bases and J 3 bases, with 9 bases left between them. The CDR3 covers 13 residues. The CDR3 DNA reads as TGTGCCAGCAGTCTAGTTACAACAGATACGCAGTATTTT. Translation gives CASSLVTTDTQYF.

The chain recombines TRBV4-1 with TRBJ2-5, with TRBD2 identical over 8 bases. This CDR3 has 16 residues. Germline V gene data show CDR1 as MGHRA and CDR2 as YSYEKL. V trimming: 2 bases; J trimming: 1 base; junction bases outside the gene matches: 6. The CDR3 protein is CASSQHLAGRQETQYF. As DNA, the CDR3 is TGCGCCAGCAGCCAACACCTAGCGGGCCGCCAAGAGACCCAGTACTTC.

In DNA form, the CDR3 reads TGTGCCAGCCGCGCCAGGGCTATCTACGAGCAGTACTTC. This encodes CASRARAIYEQYF. The rearrangement joins TRBV27 to TRBJ2-7, with D possibly matching TRBD1 (5 bases). There are 13 residues in the CDR3. Germline V gene sequence: CDR1 MNHEY, CDR2 SMNVEV (reference sequence). Trimming left V 8 bases short and J 3 bases short, with 14 bases between.

As DNA, the CDR3 is TGCGCCAGCAGCCAAAACCCCCCTTGGAGCTCCTACAATGAGCAGTTCTTC. Residues: CASSQNPPWSSYNEQFF. This chain connects TRBV4-3 to TRBJ2-1, with no clear D. CDR3 length equals 17 residues. V was pared by 2 bases and J by 0 bases, with 14 bases between. Per the germline V gene, CDR1 is LGHNA and CDR2 is YSLEER.

This rearrangement joins TRBV30 to TRBJ1-5; 7 bases agree with TRBD1. This CDR3 has 13 residues. Looked up from germline, CDR1 is GTSNPN and CDR2 is SVGIG (reference sequence). Germline trimming cut 1 base from V and 6 bases from J; bases unmatched to any gene: 3. CDR3 DNA: TGTGCCTGGAGTGCGGCAGGGGGTCAGCCCCAGCATTTT. It encodes CAWSAAGGQPQHF.

This chain connects TRBV1 to TRBJ2-3; the DNA was not compared with TRBD1, the D call given in the table. TRBV1 is flagged as a pseudogene. The CDR3 runs to 18 residues. CDR3 sequence (DNA): TGCACCAGCACCCCAAGGGGGACAGCCAGCGGAAGCACAGATACGCAGTATTTT. Translated, it gives CTSTPRGTASGSTDTQYF.

This clone showed up just once. The J gene is TRBJ2-1, the V gene TRBV13, with D possibly being TRBD2 (6 bases). Trimming pared 6 bases from V and 7 bases from J, leaving 16 bases between. CDR3 length: 14 amino acids. Germline values: CDR1 PRHDT, CDR2 FYEKMQ (reference sequence). CDR3 amino acids: CASSRAGTENEQFF. The CDR3, as DNA: TGTGCCAGCAGTCGGGCGGGAACGGAAAATGAGCAGTTCTTC.

As concerns this clone: The sample contains more than one DNA sequence encoding this CDR3. The chain links TRBV19 to TRBJ2-3; D is unresolved. The CDR3 is 14 amino acids. Germline V gene sequence: CDR1 LNHDA, CDR2 SQIVND (reference sequence). V gave up 1 base and J gave up 1 base, with 6 bases separating them. The CDR3 coding sequence is TGTGCCAGTAGTATAGGTGGCGGCACAGATACGCAGTATTTT. It is translated as CASSIGGGTDTQYF.

The chain carries TRBV27 and TRBJ2-1, with TRBD2 matching over 13 bases. The germline V gene has CDR1 MNHEY and CDR2 SMNVEV (reference sequence). Trimming at V came to 5 bases and at J to 5 bases, leaving 9 bases not matched to a gene. The CDR3 consists of 17 residues. CDR3: CASSPTITSGGDNEQFF. DNA for the CDR3: TGTGCCAGCAGTCCGACAATAACTAGCGGGGGGGACAATGAGCAGTTCTTC.